This TCR beta chain comes out of a study of a mutant IDH1 vaccine in newly diagnosed glioma. Background on the study: The study started vaccination 4-6 weeks after radiotherapy alone, or with temozolomide cycles.

Clones were sequenced by immunoSEQ multiplex PCR, and TCRdb holds only the in-frame ones, with some missing. The sample consists of under 50,000 clones, approximately 90% of them appearing once. With 0 bases clipped from V and 1 base from J, the junction kept 1 base outside the gene matches. Germline assignment: CDR1 MNHNY and CDR2 SVGAGI (reference sequence). This CDR3 spans 16 amino acids. Time point denoted: week 35, safety follow-up. In every dose of vaccine, 300 ug of mutant IDH1 20-mer peptide was given alongside topical imiquimod. Concerning this clone: The antigen is undetermined.

The clonotype was recovered from a woman aged 40 to 50 with glioma. This specimen consisted of PBMCs, obtained from a glioma patient whose treatment included an IDH1 peptide vaccine. The rearrangement uses TRBV6-6 and TRBJ2-3; 10 nucleotides align to TRBD2. The CDR3 coding sequence is TGTGCCAGCAGTTACTCCCTAGCGGGGGGCACAGATACGCAGTATTTT. This translates into CASSYSLAGGTDTQYF.